These 20 T cell receptor beta chains were sequenced from one sample in a study of type 1 regulatory T cells. TCRdb reprocessed the reads with MiXCR, giving one entry per CDR3 protein. This table has 63,000 or so distinct CDR3 sequences, 45% to 50% appearing once. Antigens for these TCRs are unknown. The sequenced sample consisted of cultured non-Tr1 T cells, either the whole culture or a sorted T cell fraction (not recorded which). These receptors came from a human donor in good health.

The V call is TRBV7-2, the J call TRBJ2-4; D ambiguous. Trimming cost V 8 bases and J 3 bases, with 5 bases left between them. This CDR3 is built from 11 residues. Looked up from germline, CDR1 is SGHTA and CDR2 is FQGNSA. The CDR3 reads CASGHKNIQYF. The DNA of the CDR3 is TGTGCCAGCGGGCACAAAAACATTCAGTACTTC.

This clonotype came up a few times. This chain uses TRBV7-2 with TRBJ2-2; TRBD2 is a possible D gene (6 bases). The CDR3 contains 13 residues. V lost 3 bases to trimming and J lost 7 bases, with 9 bases between them. Germline V CDR1 and CDR2: SGHTA, FQGNSA. Here the CDR3 DNA reads TGTGCCAGCAGCTTTAGCGGCGGCGGGGAGCTGTTTTTT. Encoded protein: CASSFSGGGELFF.

The chain employs TRBV20-1 and TRBJ2-7; D is perhaps TRBD2 (7 bases). Germline V gives CDR1 DFQATT, CDR2 SNEGSKA (reference sequence). The CDR3 runs 14 residues. V gave up 2 bases and J gave up 2 bases, with 13 bases separating them. The CDR3 sequence: CSARIGGRTYEQYF. The CDR3 nucleotides read TGCAGTGCTAGAATCGGGGGGCGGACCTACGAGCAGTACTTC.

This clonotype was recorded a few times. This CDR3 reads CSAGTRPGYNEQFF. CDR3 DNA: TGCAGTGCCGGGACTAGGCCGGGGTACAATGAGCAGTTCTTC. The chain links TRBV20-1 to TRBJ2-1, with 8 bases matching TRBD2. CDR1 is DFQATT, CDR2 SNEGSKA, per germline (reference sequence). This CDR3 has 14 amino acids. V trimming: 6 bases; J trimming: 4 bases; junction bases outside the gene matches: 8.

This sequence joins TRBV12-3 or TRBV12-4 and TRBJ2-5; D possibly uses TRBD1 or TRBD2 (6 bases each). V was pared by 5 bases and J by 3 bases, with 13 bases between. The CDR3 is 14 amino acids. The CDR3 region is CASSGGHTEETQYF. The CDR3 DNA follows: TGTGCCAGCAGTGGGGGGCATACCGAAGAGACCCAGTACTTC.

CDR3 loop: CASSQDRSSGGQETQYF. DNA of the CDR3: TGCGCCAGCAGCCAAGATAGGAGTAGCGGGGGGCAAGAGACCCAGTACTTC. The chain combines TRBV4-1 with TRBJ2-5, with 10 bases aligning to TRBD2. This CDR3 region has 17 residues. Trimming took 0 bases from V and 2 from J; bases not matched to a gene: 6. Per germline, CDR1 MGHRA and CDR2 YSYEKL.

A few counts support this clonotype. The rearrangement links TRBV11-2 to TRBJ2-5; TRBD1 agrees at 8 bases. Looked up from germline, CDR1 is SGHAT and CDR2 is FQNNGV. This CDR3 has 15 amino acids. Unmatched junction bases numbered 8, after V lost 3 bases and J lost 5 bases. The DNA for the CDR3 is TGTGCCAGCAGCTTGACAGGGGTGTATTCCGAGACCCAGTACTTC. Protein sequence: CASSLTGVYSETQYF.

This clonotype was seen once. This chain links TRBV7-9 with TRBJ2-6; D remains unclear. The ends were cut back, 10 bases at V and 2 bases at J, with 12 bases in the middle. Per the germline V gene, CDR1 is SEHNR and CDR2 is FQNEAQ (reference sequence). The CDR3 covers 14 residues. The CDR3 reads CATPPGPGANVLTF. The CDR3 nucleotides read TGTGCCACCCCACCGGGCCCTGGGGCCAACGTCCTGACTTTC.

This chain joins TRBV4-2 and TRBJ2-1, with unresolved D. In germline, CDR1 is LGHNA, CDR2 YNFKEQ. Trimming shortened V by 0 bases and J by 5 bases, and 8 bases separated the two germline ends. CDR3 length equals 14 residues. The CDR3 sequence is CASSQDFGDNEQFF. The CDR3 bases are TGTGCCAGCAGCCAAGATTTCGGAGACAATGAGCAGTTCTTC.

The rearrangement links TRBV5-4 to TRBJ2-5, with TRBD2 identical over 7 bases. Trimming took 0 bases from V and 3 from J; bases not matched to a gene: 5. The CDR3 runs 15 residues. Germline values: CDR1 SGHNT, CDR2 YYREEE (reference sequence). CDR3 DNA: TGTGCCAGCAGCTTGGGGGACTACAACAAAGAGACCCAGTACTTC. It translates to CASSLGDYNKETQYF.

The V and J genes are TRBV7-9 and TRBJ2-3; a possible D gene is TRBD2 (7 bases). The CDR3 consists of 16 residues. Trimming took 2 bases from V and 1 from J, leaving 13 bases between them. CDR1 SEHNR and CDR2 FQNEAQ come from the germline V gene (reference sequence). The CDR3 sequence is CASSLLRGARTDTQYF. The CDR3 DNA sequence: TGTGCCAGCAGCTTACTCCGGGGGGCCCGCACAGATACGCAGTATTTT.

The V call is TRBV3-1, the J call TRBJ2-1; the match to TRBD2 covers 9 bases. CDR3 size: 18 residues. Looked up from germline, CDR1 is LGHDT and CDR2 is YNNKEL (reference sequence). J was trimmed by 1 base and V by 1 base; bases with no gene match: 8. Here the CDR3 DNA reads TGTGCCAGCAGCCAAGGTAGCGGGGGCTCATTTTCCTACAATGAGCAGTTCTTC. Its translation is CASSQGSGGSFSYNEQFF.

The chain uses TRBV29-1 and TRBJ2-2; D is undetermined. CDR3 length: 12 amino acids. In germline, CDR1 is SQVTM, CDR2 ANQGSEA. Between the trimmed V and J ends, which lost 5 bases and 4 bases, there was a span of 8 bases. For the CDR3, the DNA is TGCAGCGTTCAGAAAACCACCGGGGAGCTGTTTTTT. This encodes CSVQKTTGELFF.

The V call is TRBV6-5, the J call TRBJ1-6; 10 bases agree with TRBD1. CDR1 is MNHEY, CDR2 SVGAGI, per germline. V was pared by 0 bases and J by 9 bases, with 2 bases of the junction left unmatched. The CDR3 totals 15 residues. The CDR3 is CASSYSGQGSSPLHF. CDR3 DNA sequence: TGTGCCAGCAGTTACTCGGGACAGGGGAGTTCACCCCTCCACTTT.

This rearrangement joins TRBV3-1 to TRBJ1-1, with 11 bases that match TRBD1. V trimming: 6 bases; J trimming: 5 bases; junction bases outside the gene matches: 8. CDR3 length: 15 residues. CDR1 LGHDT and CDR2 YNNKEL come from the germline V gene (reference sequence). CDR3 DNA: TGTGCCAGCAGACTAACCGGGACAGGGGGGACTGAAGCTTTCTTT. It is translated as CASRLTGTGGTEAFF.

The gene calls are TRBV20-1 and TRBJ2-5; 14 bases align to TRBD2. The CDR3 totals 15 residues. V dropped 5 bases and J dropped 1; count of bases not matched to a gene: 3. Germline V gene data show CDR1 as DFQATT and CDR2 as SNEGSKA (reference sequence). CDR3 coding DNA: TGCAGTGCTGGGACTAGCGGGGGACCCCAAGAGACCCAGTACTTC. This sequence encodes CSAGTSGGPQETQYF.

The sample holds many counts of this clonotype. The rearrangement links TRBV9 to TRBJ2-1; the D gene is possibly TRBD2 (5 bases). The CDR3 runs 18 residues. The V and J ends lost 4 bases and 8 bases respectively, with 28 bases between them. Germline V CDR1 and CDR2: SGDLS, YYNGEE. CDR3 sequence reads: CASSPGALRGCSVDEQFF. In DNA, the CDR3 is TGTGCCAGCAGCCCGGGCGCGCTACGGGGTTGTTCCGTCGATGAGCAGTTCTTC.

This clonotype turned up a few times. The chain recombines TRBV5-1 with TRBJ2-1; D perhaps matches TRBD1 (7 bases). Germline V gene data show CDR1 as SGHRS and CDR2 as YFSETQ. This CDR3 region has 17 residues. Trimming cost V 0 bases and J 2 bases, with 15 bases left between them. As DNA, the CDR3 is TGCGCCAGCAGCTTGGCCACCGCGGGACAGACCTACAATGAGCAGTTCTTC. This sequence encodes CASSLATAGQTYNEQFF.

This clonotype was observed many times. This chain links TRBV12-3 or TRBV12-4 with TRBJ1-3, with D possibly matching TRBD1 (6 bases). Trimming took 6 bases from V and 1 from J, leaving 13 bases between them. CDR3 length: 15 residues. The chain's CDR3 is CASRAAGVSGNTIYF. The CDR3 DNA reads as TGTGCCAGCAGGGCAGCAGGGGTTTCTGGAAACACCATATATTTT.

This clonotype was observed a handful of times. CDR3 in DNA: TGTGCCAGCAGTTTAAGCTGGGGTACGCAGTATTTT. Translating gives CASSLSWGTQYF. The V and J genes are TRBV12-3 or TRBV12-4 and TRBJ2-3, with D uncertain. Between the trimmed V and J ends, which lost 2 bases and 8 bases, there was a span of 8 bases. CDR3 size: 12 residues.